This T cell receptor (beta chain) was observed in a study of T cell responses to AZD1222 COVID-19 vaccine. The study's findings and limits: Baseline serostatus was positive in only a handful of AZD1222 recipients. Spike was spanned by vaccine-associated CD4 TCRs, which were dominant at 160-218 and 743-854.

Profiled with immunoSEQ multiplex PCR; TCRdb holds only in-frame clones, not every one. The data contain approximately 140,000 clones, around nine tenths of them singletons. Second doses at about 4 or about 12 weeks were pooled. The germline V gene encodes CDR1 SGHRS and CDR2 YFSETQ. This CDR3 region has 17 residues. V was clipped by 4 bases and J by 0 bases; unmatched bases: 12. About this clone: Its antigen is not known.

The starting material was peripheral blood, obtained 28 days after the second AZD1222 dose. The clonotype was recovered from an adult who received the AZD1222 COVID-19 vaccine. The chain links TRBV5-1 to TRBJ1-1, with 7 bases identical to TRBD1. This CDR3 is CASSKDRPSPMNTEAFF. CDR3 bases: TGCGCCAGCAGCAAGGACAGGCCCTCGCCTATGAACACTGAAGCTTTCTTT.